This T cell receptor beta chain is from a study of cytomegalovirus exposure and HLA in healthy donors. Turning to the study itself: One earlier analysis, a look at around 170 million T cells, found about 110 million unique TCR beta sequences.

Details on this clone: The antigen remains unidentified.

PCR used 60 Vbeta primers and 13 Jbeta primers. TCRdb's copy holds only in-frame clones and misses some; the assay was immunoSEQ multiplex PCR. The sample has about 84,000 clones, roughly 63% seen once. The donors comprised healthy bone marrow donors. Study outcomes and limitations: The study flagged roughly 160 TCR beta chains as cytomegalovirus-associated.

V shed 2 bases, J shed 0 bases, and the junction held 5 bases outside the gene matches. The CDR3 runs 16 residues. The germline V gene encodes CDR1 MDHEN and CDR2 SYDVKM. Sequencing input: PBMCs. This sequence was found in a woman in her thirties or forties in good health and CMV-seropositive. This chain joins TRBV28 and TRBJ2-3, with 7 bases identical to TRBD2. CDR3 region: CASSLKGLPSTDTQYF. CDR3 bases: TGTGCCAGCAGTTTAAAGGGACTACCAAGCACAGATACGCAGTATTTT. The entire variable domain, with the rest obtained from reference TRBV28 and TRBJ2-3, is as follows: DVKVTQSSRYLVKRTGEKVFLECVQDMDHENMFWYRQDPGLGLRLIYFSYDVKMKEKGDIPEGYSVSREKKERFSLILESASTNQTSMYLCASSLKGLPSTDTQYFGPGTRLTVL.